This entry features one T cell receptor beta chain sequence. Antigen specificity is unknown. These data belong to a study of post-analysis software for immune sequencing data. Study-wide findings and caveats: By F measure, samples from a shared preparation batch strongly co-clustered. Patients showed TRBV5-6, TRBV5-1 and TRBV20-1 among five TRBV segments more frequent than in controls.

TCR beta cDNA libraries included unique molecular identifiers. Input of roughly 1 to 11 million T cells yielded 400,000 to 550,000 cDNA molecules. Each CDR3 protein is one row after TCRdb ran MiXCR on the PCR reads. This sample carries some 690,000 distinct CDR3 sequences, approximately 60% of them seen once, and the ten largest clones take approximately 11%. The CDR3 spans 14 residues. V was clipped by 5 bases and J by 4 bases; unmatched bases: 7. Germline CDR1 and CDR2: SGHRS and YFSETQ. Sequenced: blood. The clonotype was recovered from a girl aged 2-10 years with multiple sclerosis. The chain links TRBV5-1 to TRBJ2-3; 7 bases line up with TRBD1. The CDR3 DNA reads TGCGCCAGCAGATCCGAACAGGGGCCAGATACGCAGTATTTT. Amino acids: CASRSEQGPDTQYF.